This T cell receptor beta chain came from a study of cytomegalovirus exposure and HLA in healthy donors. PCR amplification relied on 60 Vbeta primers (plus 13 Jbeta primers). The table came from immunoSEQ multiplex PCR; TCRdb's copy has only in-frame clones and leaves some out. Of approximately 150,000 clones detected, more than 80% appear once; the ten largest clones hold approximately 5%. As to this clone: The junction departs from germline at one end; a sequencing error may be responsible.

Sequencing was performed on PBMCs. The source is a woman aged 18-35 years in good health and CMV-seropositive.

The CDR3 protein is CASSLGAGRTDTQYF. The CDR3 DNA reads as TGTGCTAGCAGCTTAGGGGCAGGGCGCACAGATACGCAGTATTTT. The chain has TRBV7-7 and TRBJ2-3; TRBD1 is a possible D gene (5 bases). Germline lookup yields CDR1 SSHAT and CDR2 FNYEAQ (reference sequence). This CDR3 is 15 amino acids long.